A selection of T cell receptor beta chains follows, all from one sample in a study of T cell responses to AZD1222 COVID-19 vaccine. Profiled with immunoSEQ multiplex PCR; TCRdb holds only in-frame clones, not every one. The sample comprises over 75,000 clones, roughly 90% of which are singletons, and less than 3.5% rests with the top ten. The specimen comprised peripheral blood, sampled on day 0 of AZD1222 vaccination. The receptors originated from an adult in good health. Each CDR3 is given with its conserved first and last residue. A D gene is named only where the DNA matches it firmly. Clone size is stated in some rows and not others, as once, few, many or a class when expanded.

cdr3_aa: CASSRDLGMGIDDQPQHF
cdr3_nt: TGTGCCAGCAGTCGAGATTTGGGGATGGGGATAGATGATCAGCCCCAGCATTTT
d_call: .
v_call: TRBV2
clone_size: .
j_call: TRBJ1-5

cdr3_aa: CSAGDGYTF
cdr3_nt: TGCAGTGCTGGTGATGGCTACACCTTC
d_call: .
v_call: TRBV20-1
clone_size: .
j_call: TRBJ1-2

cdr3_aa: CATSDLSPTRSSYNEQFF
cdr3_nt: TGTGCCACCAGTGATTTGTCCCCGACTCGCAGTTCCTACAATGAGCAGTTCTTC
d_call: .
v_call: TRBV24-1
clone_size: .
j_call: TRBJ2-1

cdr3_aa: CAGSGGTNNEQFF
cdr3_nt: TGTGCCGGCTCGGGGGGGACCAACAATGAGCAGTTCTTC
d_call: TRBD2
v_call: TRBV5-4
clone_size: .
j_call: TRBJ2-1

cdr3_aa: CASLGLAGVYEQYF
cdr3_nt: TGTGCCAGCCTGGGACTAGCGGGAGTCTACGAGCAGTACTTC
d_call: TRBD2
v_call: TRBV28
clone_size: once
j_call: TRBJ2-7

cdr3_aa: CASSVRRDYGYTF
cdr3_nt: TGCGCCAGCAGTGTCCGTCGGGACTATGGCTACACCTTC
d_call: .
v_call: TRBV10-1
clone_size: .
j_call: TRBJ1-2

cdr3_aa: CASRGLRRQPQHF
cdr3_nt: TGCGCCAGCAGGGGGTTGCGGAGGCAGCCCCAGCATTTT
d_call: .
v_call: TRBV10-1
clone_size: .
j_call: TRBJ1-5

cdr3_aa: CASSSTQGEPQHF
cdr3_nt: TGTGCCAGCAGCTCTACACAAGGAGAGCCCCAGCATTTT
d_call: .
v_call: TRBV11-2
clone_size: once
j_call: TRBJ1-5

cdr3_aa: CASAPDQGLGNTIYF
cdr3_nt: TGTGCCAGCGCCCCGGACCAGGGTCTTGGAAACACCATATATTTT
d_call: .
v_call: TRBV9
clone_size: .
j_call: TRBJ1-3

cdr3_aa: CASSPSQGENQPQHF
cdr3_nt: TGTGCCAGCTCACCGTCACAGGGGGAAAATCAGCCCCAGCATTTT
d_call: TRBD1
v_call: TRBV18
clone_size: .
j_call: TRBJ1-5

cdr3_aa: CASSSTTAVQFF
cdr3_nt: TGTGCCAGCAGTTCCACGACGGCCGTTCAGTTCTTC
d_call: .
v_call: TRBV6-5
clone_size: once
j_call: TRBJ2-1

cdr3_aa: CASSLGRSKNIQYF
cdr3_nt: TGTGCCAGCAGTTTGGGACGGAGCAAAAACATTCAGTACTTC
d_call: .
v_call: TRBV27
clone_size: .
j_call: TRBJ2-4

cdr3_aa: CASSQGPGGIISNQPQHF
cdr3_nt: TGCGCCAGCAGCCAAGGACCTGGGGGAATAATTAGCAATCAGCCCCAGCATTTT
d_call: .
v_call: TRBV4-1
clone_size: .
j_call: TRBJ1-5

cdr3_aa: CASSLVGKKLFF
cdr3_nt: TGTGCCAGCAGCTTGGTAGGGAAGAAACTGTTTTTT
d_call: .
v_call: TRBV5-6
clone_size: .
j_call: TRBJ1-4

cdr3_aa: CASSITGPDTEAFF
cdr3_nt: TGTGCCAGTAGTATCACGGGGCCGGACACTGAAGCTTTCTTT
d_call: .
v_call: TRBV19
clone_size: .
j_call: TRBJ1-1

cdr3_aa: CATSDAGQPQHF
cdr3_nt: TGTGCCACCAGTGACGCTGGTCAGCCCCAGCATTTT
d_call: .
v_call: TRBV24-1
clone_size: .
j_call: TRBJ1-5

cdr3_aa: CASSERWAAGNYGYTF
cdr3_nt: TGTGCCAGCAGTGAACGCTGGGCAGCCGGTAACTATGGCTACACCTTC
d_call: .
v_call: TRBV6-1
clone_size: .
j_call: TRBJ1-2

cdr3_aa: CSVAAYNEQFF
cdr3_nt: TGCAGCGTCGCAGCCTACAATGAGCAGTTCTTC
d_call: .
v_call: TRBV29-1
clone_size: once
j_call: TRBJ2-1

cdr3_aa: CASSPPDGLPPGYTF
cdr3_nt: TGTGCCAGCTCACCGCCCGACGGACTCCCTCCGGGCTACACCTTC
d_call: .
v_call: TRBV18
clone_size: .
j_call: TRBJ1-2

cdr3_aa: CASSQDHRRAGGRETQYF
cdr3_nt: TGTGCCAGCAGCCAAGACCACCGCCGGGCGGGAGGCCGGGAGACCCAGTACTTC
d_call: TRBD2
v_call: TRBV3-1/TRBV3-2
clone_size: .
j_call: TRBJ2-5

cdr3_aa: CASSQANPWGYSGNTIYF
cdr3_nt: TGTGCCAGCAGCCAAGCGAATCCTTGGGGTTACTCTGGAAACACCATATATTTT
d_call: .
v_call: TRBV3-1/TRBV3-2
clone_size: once
j_call: TRBJ1-3

cdr3_aa: CASSQDSEAFF
cdr3_nt: TGTGCCAGCAGCCAAGACAGTGAAGCTTTCTTT
d_call: .
v_call: TRBV27
clone_size: .
j_call: TRBJ1-1

cdr3_aa: CASSLGRGNYEQYF
cdr3_nt: TGCGCCAGCAGCTTGGGCAGGGGGAACTACGAGCAGTACTTC
d_call: TRBD1
v_call: TRBV5-1
clone_size: .
j_call: TRBJ2-7

cdr3_aa: CASSQAGALETQYF
cdr3_nt: TGTGCCAGCAGCCAAGCGGGGGCTTTAGAGACCCAGTACTTC
d_call: .
v_call: TRBV14
clone_size: .
j_call: TRBJ2-5

cdr3_aa: CASSWGGHTEAFF
cdr3_nt: TGTGCCAGCTCTTGGGGGGGGCACACTGAAGCTTTCTTT
d_call: .
v_call: TRBV12-3/TRBV12-4
clone_size: .
j_call: TRBJ1-1

cdr3_aa: CASSGYLTGGRNTEAFF
cdr3_nt: TGTGCCAGCAGTGGATATCTGACAGGGGGCCGTAACACTGAAGCTTTCTTT
d_call: TRBD1
v_call: TRBV2
clone_size: .
j_call: TRBJ1-1

cdr3_aa: CASTKSGQGIDEQFF
cdr3_nt: TGTGCCAGCACCAAATCAGGACAGGGGATCGATGAGCAGTTCTTC
d_call: TRBD1
v_call: TRBV11-2
clone_size: .
j_call: TRBJ2-1

cdr3_aa: CASSLDKAGGPRDTQYF
cdr3_nt: TGTGCCAGCAGCTTAGACAAGGCGGGGGGGCCGAGGGATACGCAGTATTTT
d_call: TRBD2
v_call: TRBV7-2
clone_size: .
j_call: TRBJ2-3

cdr3_aa: CASSPGQGRWSNQPQHF
cdr3_nt: TGTGCCAGTAGTCCGGGACAGGGCCGATGGAGCAATCAGCCCCAGCATTTT
d_call: TRBD1
v_call: TRBV19
clone_size: .
j_call: TRBJ1-5

cdr3_aa: CASSPQGLDAYEQYF
cdr3_nt: TGTGCCAGCAGCCCTCAGGGACTAGATGCCTACGAGCAGTACTTC
d_call: TRBD2
v_call: TRBV11-2
clone_size: .
j_call: TRBJ2-7

cdr3_aa: CASSQDRRNEQFF
cdr3_nt: TGTGCCAGCAGCCAGGACAGACGCAATGAGCAGTTCTTC
d_call: .
v_call: TRBV11-2
clone_size: .
j_call: TRBJ2-1

cdr3_aa: CASRVGGGGAGNTQYF
cdr3_nt: TGTGCCAGCCGAGTGGGTGGTGGCGGAGCGGGAAATACGCAGTATTTT
d_call: TRBD2
v_call: TRBV7-8
clone_size: .
j_call: TRBJ2-3

cdr3_aa: CASSTGGRGEQYF
cdr3_nt: TGTGCCAGCAGCACAGGGGGCCGGGGCGAGCAGTACTTC
d_call: TRBD1
v_call: TRBV7-8
clone_size: .
j_call: TRBJ2-7

cdr3_aa: CASGGPNTGELFF
cdr3_nt: TGTGCCAGCGGGGGCCCTAACACCGGGGAGCTGTTTTTT
d_call: .
v_call: TRBV6-5
clone_size: .
j_call: TRBJ2-2

cdr3_aa: CTGTFGTGELFF
cdr3_nt: TGCACCGGCACTTTTGGGACCGGGGAGCTGTTTTTT
d_call: .
v_call: TRBV29-1
clone_size: few
j_call: TRBJ2-2

cdr3_aa: CASSPTLDRNYGYTF
cdr3_nt: TGTGCCAGCAGCCCGACCCTGGACAGAAACTATGGCTACACCTTC
d_call: .
v_call: TRBV5-4
clone_size: .
j_call: TRBJ1-2